What follows are 10 T cell receptor beta chains derived from one specimen sequenced in a study of blood T cell repertoires in COVID-19. The assay was immunoSEQ multiplex PCR, and TCRdb's table has in-frame clones only and misses some. Among some 20,000 clones listed, about four fifths were seen once. Sequenced: peripheral blood. All receptors come from a human donor in a cohort sampled during active COVID-19.

The chain has TRBV4-3 and TRBJ1-6; D call uncertain. V was trimmed by 3 bases and J by 13 bases, leaving 13 bases between them. The CDR3 is made up of 13 amino acids. Germline V CDR1 and CDR2: LGHNA, YSLEER. The CDR3 nucleotides are TGCGCCAGCAGCCAGAAGGTTACGGGGCCCCTCCACTTT. Translation: CASSQKVTGPLHF.

The V gene is TRBV27, the J gene TRBJ2-7; D gene unclear. CDR1 is MNHEY and CDR2 is SMNVEV in the germline V gene (reference sequence). V was cut by 0 bases and J by 2 bases, with 17 bases left in between. The CDR3 has 17 amino acids. In nucleotides, the CDR3 is TGTGCCAGCAGTTTATCAGTTTCGCGACTGGTGACCTACGAGCAGTACTTC. Protein sequence: CASSLSVSRLVTYEQYF.

The rearrangement joins TRBV2 to TRBJ1-4, with D uncertain. V lost 8 bases, J lost 5 bases, and 12 bases lay in between. The CDR3 is made up of 13 amino acids. The germline V gene encodes CDR1 SNHLY and CDR2 FYNNEI. The CDR3 coding sequence is TGTGCCAGCTGCGGCATAATAAATGAAAAACTGTTTTTT. Translating gives CASCGIINEKLFF.

The chain uses TRBV9 and TRBJ1-3; perhaps TRBD1 as D (6 bases). This CDR3 spans 16 amino acids. CDR1 SGDLS and CDR2 YYNGEE come from the germline V gene. The V end lost 5 bases, the J end lost 0 bases, and 15 bases lay between the germline ends. DNA for the CDR3: TGTGCCAGCAGTGAAACAGGGAGAATCTCTGGAAACACCATATATTTT. Translated, it gives CASSETGRISGNTIYF.

The rearrangement uses TRBV12-5 and TRBJ2-7; D possibly corresponds to TRBD2 (5 bases). Germline assignment: CDR1 LGHNT and CDR2 FRNRAP. V was trimmed by 0 bases and J by 3 bases, leaving 9 bases between them. This CDR3 is 14 amino acids long. CDR3 bases: TGTGCTAGTGGTTTGGTAGGCGGACTCTACGAGCAGTACTTC. Translation: CASGLVGGLYEQYF.

CDR3 protein: CASSLIRDYGYTF. In nucleotides, the CDR3 is TGTGCCAGCAGCTTAATCAGGGACTATGGCTACACCTTC. V and J are TRBV7-2 and TRBJ1-2, with a possible D match to TRBD1 (5 bases). V was clipped by 2 bases and J by 3 bases, with 7 bases between them. The germline V gene has CDR1 SGHTA and CDR2 FQGNSA. CDR3 length: 13 residues.

This sequence joins TRBV6-5 and TRBJ2-1, with 9 bases aligning to TRBD1. There are 14 residues in the CDR3. The germline V gene encodes CDR1 MNHEY and CDR2 SVGAGI. V was clipped by 4 bases and J by 7 bases; unmatched bases: 5. CDR3 sequence (DNA): TGTGCCAGCAGTTCGGACAGGGGCTTAAATGAGCAGTTCTTC. Translated, it gives CASSSDRGLNEQFF.

The chain recombines TRBV6-5 with TRBJ2-1; TRBD2 aligns across 9 bases. The CDR3 loop spans 15 amino acids. The ends lost 5 bases at V and 0 bases at J; junction bases unmatched: 2. Germline V gene sequence: CDR1 MNHEY, CDR2 SVGAGI. CDR3 in DNA: TGTGCCAGCAGTCTTAGCGGGAGCTCCTACAATGAGCAGTTCTTC. Residues: CASSLSGSSYNEQFF.

This clone is medium-sized by share. V gene TRBV11-2 combines with J gene TRBJ2-1; D may be TRBD2 (5 bases). The CDR3 is 14 residues long. Germline CDR1 SGHAT, CDR2 FQNNGV. The V and J ends lost 5 bases and 13 bases respectively, with 21 bases between them. The CDR3 region is CASSDFRTWWEQFF. The CDR3 region has the DNA TGTGCCAGCAGCGACTTCCGGACTTGGTGGGAACAGTTCTTC.

In regard to this clone: Germline and junction disagree at one end, which may indicate a read error. The chain carries TRBV5-1 and TRBJ2-7, with D perhaps matching TRBD2 (5 bases). The CDR3 extends over 16 amino acids. The germline gives CDR1 SGHRS, CDR2 YFSETQ. The CDR3 protein is CASTLGVAGSPYEQYF. CDR3 sequence (DNA): TGCGCCAGCACCTTGGGTGTGGCGGGCTCACCCTACGAGCAGTACTTC. Full variable domain (remainder filled in from reference TRBV5-1 and TRBJ2-7): KAGVTQTPRYLIKTRGQQVTLSCSPISGHRSVSWYQQTPGQGLQFLFEYFSETQRNKGNFPGRFSGRQFSNSRSEMNVSTLELGDSALYLCASTLGVAGSPYEQYFGPGTRLTVT.